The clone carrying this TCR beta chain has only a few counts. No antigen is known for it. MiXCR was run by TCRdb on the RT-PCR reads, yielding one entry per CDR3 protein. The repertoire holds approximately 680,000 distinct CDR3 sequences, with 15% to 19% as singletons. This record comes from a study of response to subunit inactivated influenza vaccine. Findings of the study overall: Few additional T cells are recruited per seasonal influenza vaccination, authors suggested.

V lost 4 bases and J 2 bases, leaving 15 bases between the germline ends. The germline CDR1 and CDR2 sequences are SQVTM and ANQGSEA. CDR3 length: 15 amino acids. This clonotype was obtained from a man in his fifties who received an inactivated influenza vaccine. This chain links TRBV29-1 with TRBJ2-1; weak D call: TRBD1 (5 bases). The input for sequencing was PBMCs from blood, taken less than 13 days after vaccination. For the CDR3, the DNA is TGCAGCGTTGCCCCTGACAGCCAAGCCTACAATGAGCAGTTCTTC. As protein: CSVAPDSQAYNEQFF.